This TCR beta chain derives from a study of OX40 agonist ivuxolimab in advanced cancers. General study points: At doses 0.1 to 3.0 mg/kg, CD4+ and CD8+ clones expanded. At 0.1-3.0 mg/kg, partial responders had clonal expansion among the lowest observed.

Clones were sequenced by immunoSEQ multiplex PCR, and TCRdb holds only the in-frame ones, with some missing. The sample contains some 37,000 clones, 88% of which appear only once. Germline CDR1 SGHDT, CDR2 YYEEEE. The CDR3 length is 15 residues. V lost 1 base and J lost 7, with 12 bases in between. About this clone: Its antigen is still unknown.

This receptor was identified in an adult with an advanced solid tumor such as melanoma, head and neck, liver or kidney cancer. The chain uses TRBV5-6 and TRBJ1-6; perhaps TRBD1 as D (5 bases). The material was CD4+ or CD8+ T cells sorted from blood, obtained in a trial of the OX40 agonist ivuxolimab. The CDR3 bases are TGTGCCAGCAGCTTGCGGGGCGCAGAAAATTCACCCCTCCACTTT. It is translated as CASSLRGAENSPLHF.